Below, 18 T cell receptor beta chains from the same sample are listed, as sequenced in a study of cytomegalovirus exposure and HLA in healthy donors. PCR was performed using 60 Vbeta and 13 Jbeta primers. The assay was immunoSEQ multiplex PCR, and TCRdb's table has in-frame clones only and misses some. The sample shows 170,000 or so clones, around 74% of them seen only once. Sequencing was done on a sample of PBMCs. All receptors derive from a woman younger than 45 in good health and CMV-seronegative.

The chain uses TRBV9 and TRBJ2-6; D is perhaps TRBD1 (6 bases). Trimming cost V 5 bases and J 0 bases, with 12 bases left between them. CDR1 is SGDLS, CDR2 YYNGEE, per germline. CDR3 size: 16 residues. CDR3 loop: CASRPSGASGANVLTF. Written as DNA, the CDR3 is TGTGCCAGCAGACCTTCAGGGGCCTCTGGGGCCAACGTCCTGACTTTC. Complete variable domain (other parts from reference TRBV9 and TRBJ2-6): DSGVTQTPKHLITATGQRVTLRCSPRSGDLSVYWYQQSLDQGLQFLIQYYNGEERAKGNILERFSAQQFPDLHSELNLSSLELGDSALYFCASRPSGASGANVLTFGAGSRLTVL.

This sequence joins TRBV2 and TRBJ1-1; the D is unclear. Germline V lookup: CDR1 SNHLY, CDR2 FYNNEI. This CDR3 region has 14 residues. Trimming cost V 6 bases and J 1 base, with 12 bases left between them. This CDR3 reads CASRQTRGNTEAFF. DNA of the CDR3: TGTGCCAGCAGACAGACACGTGGGAACACTGAAGCTTTCTTT. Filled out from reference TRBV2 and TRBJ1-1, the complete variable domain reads EPEVTQTPSHQVTQMGQEVILRCVPISNHLYFYWYRQILGQKVEFLVSFYNNEISEKSEIFDDQFSVERPDGSNFTLKIRSTKLEDSAMYFCASRQTRGNTEAFFGQGTRLTVV.

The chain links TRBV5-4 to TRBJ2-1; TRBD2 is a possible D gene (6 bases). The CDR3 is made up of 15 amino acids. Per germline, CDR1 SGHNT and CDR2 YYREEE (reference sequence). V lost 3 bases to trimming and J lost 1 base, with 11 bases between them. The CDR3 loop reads CASSYGTPSYNEQFF. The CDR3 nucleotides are TGTGCCAGCAGCTACGGGACTCCTTCCTACAATGAGCAGTTCTTC.

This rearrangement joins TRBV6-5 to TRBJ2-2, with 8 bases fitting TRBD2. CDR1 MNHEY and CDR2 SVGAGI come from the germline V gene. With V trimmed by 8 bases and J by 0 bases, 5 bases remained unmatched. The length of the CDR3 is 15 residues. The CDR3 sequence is CASGRGGANTGELFF. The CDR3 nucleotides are TGTGCCAGCGGCCGGGGGGGTGCGAACACCGGGGAGCTGTTTTTT.

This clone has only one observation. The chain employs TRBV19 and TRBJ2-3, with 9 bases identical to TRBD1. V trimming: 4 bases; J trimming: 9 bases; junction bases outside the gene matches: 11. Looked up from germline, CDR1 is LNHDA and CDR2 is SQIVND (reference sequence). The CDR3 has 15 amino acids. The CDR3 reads CASSKTDRGGGTQYF. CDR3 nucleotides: TGTGCCAGTAGTAAGACGGACAGGGGAGGAGGGACGCAGTATTTT.

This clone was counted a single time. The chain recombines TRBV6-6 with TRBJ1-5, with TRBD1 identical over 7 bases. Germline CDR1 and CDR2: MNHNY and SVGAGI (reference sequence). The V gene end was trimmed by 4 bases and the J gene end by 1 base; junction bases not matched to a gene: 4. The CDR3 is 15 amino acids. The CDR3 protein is CASSSGDSSNQPQHF. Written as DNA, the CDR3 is TGTGCCAGCAGTTCTGGGGACAGCAGCAATCAGCCCCAGCATTTT.

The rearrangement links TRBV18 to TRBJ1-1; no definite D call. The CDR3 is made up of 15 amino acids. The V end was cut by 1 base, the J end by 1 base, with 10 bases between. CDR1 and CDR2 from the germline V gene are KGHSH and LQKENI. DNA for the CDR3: TGTGCCAGCTCACCACTCTCAGGCCCGAACACTGAAGCTTTCTTT. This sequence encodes CASSPLSGPNTEAFF.

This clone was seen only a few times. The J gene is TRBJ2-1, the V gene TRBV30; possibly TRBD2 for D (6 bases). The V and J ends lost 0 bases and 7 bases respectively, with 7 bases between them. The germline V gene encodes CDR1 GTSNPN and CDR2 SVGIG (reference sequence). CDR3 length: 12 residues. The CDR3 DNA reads TGTGCCTGGAGTGTACGGGGGAATGAGCAGTTCTTC. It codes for CAWSVRGNEQFF.

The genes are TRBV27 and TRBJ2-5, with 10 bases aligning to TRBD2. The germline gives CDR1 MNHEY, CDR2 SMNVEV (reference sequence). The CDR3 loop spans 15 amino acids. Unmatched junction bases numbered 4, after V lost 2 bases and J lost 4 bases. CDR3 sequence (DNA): TGTGCCAGCAGTTTAGTCCTAGCGGGGGTAGAGACCCAGTACTTC. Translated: CASSLVLAGVETQYF.

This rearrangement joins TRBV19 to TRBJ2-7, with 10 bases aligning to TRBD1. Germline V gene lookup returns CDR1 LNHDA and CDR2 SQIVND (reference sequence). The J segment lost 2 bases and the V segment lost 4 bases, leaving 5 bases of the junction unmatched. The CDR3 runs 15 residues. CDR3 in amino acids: CASSNSGTGAYEQYF. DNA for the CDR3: TGTGCCAGTAGTAACTCCGGGACAGGGGCCTACGAGCAGTACTTC.

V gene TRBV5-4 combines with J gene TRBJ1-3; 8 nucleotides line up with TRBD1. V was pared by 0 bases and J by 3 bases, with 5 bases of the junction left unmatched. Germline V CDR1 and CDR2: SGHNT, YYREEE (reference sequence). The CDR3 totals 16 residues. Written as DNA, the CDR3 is TGTGCCAGCAGCTTGGGAGGGACAGGCAGTGGAAACACCATATATTTT. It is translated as CASSLGGTGSGNTIYF. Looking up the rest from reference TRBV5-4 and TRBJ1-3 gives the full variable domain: ETGVTQSPTHLIKTRGQQVTLRCSSQSGHNTVSWYQQALGQGPQFIFQYYREEENGRGNFPPRFSGLQFPNYSSELNVNALELDDSALYLCASSLGGTGSGNTIYFGEGSWLTVV.

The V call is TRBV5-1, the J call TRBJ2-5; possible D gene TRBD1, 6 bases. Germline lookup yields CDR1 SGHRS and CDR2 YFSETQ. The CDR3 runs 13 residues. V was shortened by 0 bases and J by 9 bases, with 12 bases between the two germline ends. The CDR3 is CASSLAPGEPQYF. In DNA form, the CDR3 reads TGCGCCAGCAGCTTGGCACCAGGGGAGCCCCAGTACTTC.

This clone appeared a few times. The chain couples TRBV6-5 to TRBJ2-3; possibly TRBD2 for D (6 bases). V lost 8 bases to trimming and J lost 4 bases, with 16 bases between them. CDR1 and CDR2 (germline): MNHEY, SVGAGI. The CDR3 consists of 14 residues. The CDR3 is CASCPRGTSDTQYF. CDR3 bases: TGTGCCAGCTGCCCTCGGGGGACCTCAGATACGCAGTATTTT.

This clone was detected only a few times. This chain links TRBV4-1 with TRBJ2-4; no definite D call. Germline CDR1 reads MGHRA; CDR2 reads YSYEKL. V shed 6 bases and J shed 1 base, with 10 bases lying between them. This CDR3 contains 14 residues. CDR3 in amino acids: CASRSDSAKNIQYF. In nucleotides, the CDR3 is TGCGCCAGCAGGTCCGACTCGGCCAAAAACATTCAGTACTTC.

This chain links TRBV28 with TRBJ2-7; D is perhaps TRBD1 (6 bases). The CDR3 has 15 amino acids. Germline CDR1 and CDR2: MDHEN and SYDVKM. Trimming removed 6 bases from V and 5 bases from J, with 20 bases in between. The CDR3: CASSPPQGRENEQYF. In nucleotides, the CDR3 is TGTGCCAGCAGCCCCCCCCAGGGGCGCGAGAACGAGCAGTACTTC.

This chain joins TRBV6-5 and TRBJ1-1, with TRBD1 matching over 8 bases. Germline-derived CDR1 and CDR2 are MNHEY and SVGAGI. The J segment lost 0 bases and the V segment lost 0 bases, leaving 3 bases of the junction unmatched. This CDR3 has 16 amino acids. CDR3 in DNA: TGTGCCAGCAGTTACTCGGACAGGGCCCTGAACACTGAAGCTTTCTTT. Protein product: CASSYSDRALNTEAFF.

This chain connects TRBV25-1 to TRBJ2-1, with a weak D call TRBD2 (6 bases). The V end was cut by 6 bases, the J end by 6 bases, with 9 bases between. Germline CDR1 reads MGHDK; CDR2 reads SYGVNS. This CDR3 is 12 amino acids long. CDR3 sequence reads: CASRAGTNEQFF. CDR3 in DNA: TGTGCCAGCAGGGCGGGGACCAATGAGCAGTTCTTC.

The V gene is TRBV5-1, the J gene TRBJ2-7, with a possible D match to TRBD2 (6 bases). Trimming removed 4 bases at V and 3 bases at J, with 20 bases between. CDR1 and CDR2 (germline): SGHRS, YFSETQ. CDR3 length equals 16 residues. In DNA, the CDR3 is TGCGCCAGCAGCCCTCAGGAAGGAGGGGCGAACTACGAGCAGTACTTC. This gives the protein CASSPQEGGANYEQYF.